This TCR beta chain derives from a study of blood T cell repertoires in COVID-19. Original methodology: By means of reference gene primer amplification, nucleated cell counts were estimated. Sequenced by immunoSEQ multiplex PCR; TCRdb stores in-frame clones only, minus some. V, J and clone size are taken as reported in that table, and D and trimming were inferred from the DNA itself. The table lists about 120,000 clones, 85% to 90% of them singletons. The CDR3 is made up of 16 amino acids. Trimming took 3 bases from V and 3 from J, leaving 13 bases between them. The germline V gene has CDR1 SGHDT and CDR2 YYEEEE.

The clonotype was recovered from a man between 65 and 80 years old with active or convalescent COVID-19. Sample: peripheral blood. V and J are TRBV5-6 and TRBJ2-6; perhaps TRBD1 as D (6 bases). The DNA of the CDR3 is TGTGCCAGCAGCTCACAGGGATTTGGTGGGGCCAACGTCCTGACTTTC. Translating gives CASSSQGFGGANVLTF.